This is a list of T cell receptor beta chains from one sample in a study of T cells after posttransplantation cyclophosphamide. TCRdb's table, derived via immunoSEQ multiplex PCR, lists solely in-frame clones and lacks some. The sample was found to contain about 11,000 clones, and every one recurs. Specimen: PBMCs, collected after allogeneic stem cell transplant with posttransplant cyclophosphamide. The receptors derive from a female patient between 40 and 55 years old who received an allogeneic stem cell transplant from a related donor, was CMV-positive, and had no GVHD. Some T cells may originate from the graft donor. Both conserved end residues are part of each CDR3. Each record gives: CDR3 length, V gene, J gene, D gene, clone size, CDR3 DNA, CDR3 protein. A D gene is named only where the DNA matches it firmly. Sizes are listed as once, few, many, or a class for an expanded clone.

16	TRBV7-2	TRBJ2-7	TRBD2	many	TGTGCCAGCAGCGGAGGGACTAGCGGGGGGCCCTACGAGCAGTACTTC	CASSGGTSGGPYEQYF
14	TRBV9	TRBJ1-1	TRBD1	many	TGTGCCAGCAGCCCCGGGACAGGGGGTACTGAAGCTTTCTTT	CASSPGTGGTEAFF
16	TRBV25-1	TRBJ2-3	-	many	TGTGCCAGCAGTGTAACGATAGCGGCTAGCACAGATACGCAGTATTTT	CASSVTIAASTDTQYF
14	TRBV27	TRBJ2-7	-	many	TGTGCCAGCAGTTTAGGGCGGGGGCCGAGGGAGCAGTACTTC	CASSLGRGPREQYF
14	TRBV7-2	TRBJ2-7	TRBD2	many	TGTGCCAGCAGCGAGGGGACTAGCGGATACGAGCAGTACTTC	CASSEGTSGYEQYF
18	TRBV4-1	TRBJ2-1	TRBD2	many	TGCGCCAGCAGCCGAACTAGTAGGGCGGGGGGATTGAACAATGAGCAGTTCTTC	CASSRTSRAGGLNNEQFF
17	TRBV28	TRBJ1-2	TRBD1	many	TGTGCCAGCAGTTTATCAAATCCGGGACAGGTATTAGGAGGCTACACCTTC	CASSLSNPGQVLGGYTF
15	TRBV5-4	TRBJ2-1	-	many	TGTGCCAGCAGCTTGAGGGGGGGTGGTTACAATGAGCAGTTCTTC	CASSLRGGGYNEQFF
17	TRBV4-1	TRBJ2-2	TRBD2	many	TGCGCCAGCAGCCAAGCTCTGTCTCGCGGGGGGGCCCGGGAGCTGTTTTTT	CASSQALSRGGARELFF
15	TRBV15	TRBJ2-7	-	many	TGTGCCACCAGCAGAGAGCGGCTAGCGACGTACGAGCAGTACTTC	CATSRERLATYEQYF
13	TRBV19	TRBJ1-2	-	many	TGTGCCAGTAGTATATCCAGGGTCTATGGCTACACCTTC	CASSISRVYGYTF
14	TRBV6-1	TRBJ1-5	-	many	TGTGCCAGCAGTGAATGGAGGGTTGCTCAGCCCCAGCATTTT	CASSEWRVAQPQHF
14	TRBV5-1	TRBJ1-5	TRBD1	many	TGCGCCAGCAGCGTCGACAGGGGGAAGCAGCCCCAGCATTTT	CASSVDRGKQPQHF
15	TRBV9	TRBJ1-2	-	many	TGTGCCAGCAGCCTGACCGTCGGGGGGAACTATGGCTACACCTTC	CASSLTVGGNYGYTF
15	TRBV5-1	TRBJ2-1	TRBD1	many	TGCGCCAGCAACCCATTCGGACAGGTGGGCAATGAGCAGTTCTTC	CASNPFGQVGNEQFF
17	TRBV4-1	TRBJ2-7	TRBD1	many	TGCGCCAGCAGCCAATACTTTGGGCAGGGGGCTACATGGGAGCAGTACTTC	CASSQYFGQGATWEQYF
15	TRBV11-2	TRBJ1-5	TRBD1	many	TGTGCCAGCAGCTTAACAGGGGGGTTTGGACAGCCCCAGCATTTT	CASSLTGGFGQPQHF
14	TRBV4-1	TRBJ1-1	TRBD1	many	TGCGCCAGCAGCCTGGGACAGTGGAACACTGAAGCTTTCTTT	CASSLGQWNTEAFF
15	TRBV30	TRBJ1-2	TRBD1	many	TGTGCCTGGAGTCCCGGGACAGGGTGGGTCTATGGCTACACCTTC	CAWSPGTGWVYGYTF
15	TRBV7-2	TRBJ2-7	TRBD2	many	TGTGCCAGCAGCTCAATAGCGGGAGGGTTTTTGGAGCAGTACTTC	CASSSIAGGFLEQYF
15	TRBV6-5	TRBJ2-2	TRBD2	many	TGTGCCAGCAGTCAGACTAGCGGGTACACCGGGGAGCTGTTTTTT	CASSQTSGYTGELFF
14	TRBV29-1	TRBJ2-5	TRBD2	many	TGCAGCGTTGACAAGCGGGAGAGGGGAGAGACCCAGTACTTC	CSVDKRERGETQYF
16	TRBV6-5	TRBJ2-1	TRBD2	many	TGTGCCAGCAGTTACGGGCGAGCGGGAGTTCTCAATGAGCAGTTCTTC	CASSYGRAGVLNEQFF
15	TRBV4-1	TRBJ1-1	TRBD1	many	TGCGCCAGCAGCCTCCGGACAGGACTAAACACTGAAGCTTTCTTT	CASSLRTGLNTEAFF
17	TRBV9	TRBJ2-3	TRBD2	many	TGTGCCAGCAGCGTAACTAGCGGGGGGGTCCTCGCAGATACGCAGTATTTT	CASSVTSGGVLADTQYF